The present T cell receptor beta chain was sequenced within a study of blood T cell repertoires in COVID-19. Only in-frame clones appear in the TCRdb table, and some are missing; sequencing was by immunoSEQ multiplex PCR. The table lists 99,000 or so clones, about 86% of them singletons. The CDR3 is made up of 14 amino acids. Germline V gene lookup returns CDR1 SGHRS and CDR2 YFSETQ. Trimming removed 0 bases from V and 5 bases from J; junction bases left unmatched: 4. The sequence was collected from a woman aged 60-70 years in a cohort sampled during active or convalescent COVID-19. The sequencing sample was made of peripheral blood. The rearrangement links TRBV5-1 to TRBJ1-1; 7 bases fit TRBD1. The CDR3 DNA reads as TGCGCCAGCAGCTTGGGAGGGGGCAGGACTGAAGCTTTCTTT. Translating it yields CASSLGGGRTEAFF.